These 32 T cell receptor beta chains came from one sample sequenced in a study of shared clonotypes between healthy human individuals. Sequencing was performed with immunoSEQ multiplex PCR; in TCRdb, only in-frame clones are kept and a portion is missing. This sample yields fewer than 850,000 clones, of which more than 70% are seen a single time; under 2% belongs to the top ten. Input material: memory CD4+ T cells sorted from blood. Subset in this sample: CD45RA-negative fraction. The origin of the receptors is a woman in her thirties in good health.

The V call is TRBV5-4, the J call TRBJ1-2; weak D call: TRBD1 (6 bases). This CDR3 is built from 15 residues. V shed 4 bases and J shed 4 bases, with 17 bases lying between them. CDR1 and CDR2 from the germline V gene are SGHNT and YYREEE (reference sequence). The CDR3 coding sequence is TGTGCCAGCAGCCAATCAGGACAGCGCCTCTATGGCTACACCTTC. This sequence encodes CASSQSGQRLYGYTF.

The CDR3: CASSVDKRCNQPQHF. The CDR3 DNA reads as TGTGCCAGCAGCGTTGACAAGAGATGCAATCAGCCCCAGCATTTT. The gene calls are TRBV9 and TRBJ1-5, with no clear D. The germline V gene encodes CDR1 SGDLS and CDR2 YYNGEE. CDR3 length: 15 residues. Trimming shortened V by 2 bases and J by 2 bases, and 11 bases separated the two germline ends.

The rearrangement uses TRBV4-1 and TRBJ2-2, with D possibly being TRBD2 (6 bases). The V end lost 1 base, the J end lost 4 bases, and 22 bases lay between the germline ends. Germline V gene data show CDR1 as MGHRA and CDR2 as YSYEKL. The CDR3 consists of 19 residues. CDR3 in DNA: TGCGCCAGCAGCCAAGTGGGATTAGCGGAGAGGGGTTTCACCGGGGAGCTGTTTTTT. This sequence encodes CASSQVGLAERGFTGELFF.

The chain combines TRBV5-1 with TRBJ1-1, with 8 bases fitting TRBD1. V lost 4 bases and J lost 8; bases outside the gene matches: 10. The CDR3 length is 14 residues. Germline V CDR1 and CDR2: SGHRS, YFSETQ. CDR3 in amino acids: CASSTQGQGLEAFF. DNA of the CDR3: TGCGCCAGCAGCACACAAGGACAGGGTTTGGAAGCTTTCTTT.

The genes are TRBV28 and TRBJ1-4; no reliable D call. Per the germline V gene, CDR1 is MDHEN and CDR2 is SYDVKM. V was cut by 7 bases and J by 12 bases, with 21 bases left in between. The CDR3 runs 14 residues. CDR3 sequence: CASTPRRTRTELFF. Here the CDR3 DNA reads TGTGCCAGCACCCCGCGTCGCACAAGGACGGAACTGTTTTTT.

This clone was recorded at least ten times. V usage is TRBV30 and J usage is TRBJ2-1, with 12 bases matching TRBD2. Germline V lookup: CDR1 GTSNPN, CDR2 SVGIG (reference sequence). The CDR3 is 15 residues long. With 3 bases clipped from V and 9 bases from J, the junction kept 9 bases outside the gene matches. CDR3 in amino acids: CAWSLLAGGPSEQFF. CDR3 nucleotide sequence: TGTGCCTGGAGCCTCCTAGCGGGAGGGCCCAGTGAGCAGTTCTTC.

The gene calls are TRBV18 and TRBJ2-4, with a tentative D call TRBD1 (6 bases). The germline CDR1 and CDR2 sequences are KGHSH and LQKENI. This CDR3 has 17 residues. The germline V and J ends were trimmed by 3 bases and 0 bases, with 15 bases remaining between them. The CDR3 DNA follows: TGTGCCAGCTCACCTTCTGCAGGGGCAGGAGCCAAAAACATTCAGTACTTC. Amino acids: CASSPSAGAGAKNIQYF.

V is TRBV28 and J is TRBJ2-1, with 8 nucleotides matching TRBD2. The CDR3 sequence is 15 residues long. Trimming cost V 8 bases and J 9 bases; bases outside gene matches: 15. Germline CDR1 reads MDHEN; CDR2 reads SYDVKM. CDR3 bases: TGTGCCAGCTCATTCCCCGGGAGGGTCACTGGTGAGCAGTTCTTC. Translating gives CASSFPGRVTGEQFF. Full variable domain (rest looked up from reference TRBV28 and TRBJ2-1): DVKVTQSSRYLVKRTGEKVFLECVQDMDHENMFWYRQDPGLGLRLIYFSYDVKMKEKGDIPEGYSVSREKKERFSLILESASTNQTSMYLCASSFPGRVTGEQFFGPGTRLTVL.

This clone was seen more than once but under ten times. The rearrangement joins TRBV2 to TRBJ2-3, with 8 bases that match TRBD2. There are 14 residues in the CDR3. V lost 6 bases to trimming and J lost 2 bases; unmatched junction nucleotides: 4. Germline values: CDR1 SNHLY, CDR2 FYNNEI. As DNA, the CDR3 is TGTGCCAGCAGACTAGCGGAGGACACAGATACGCAGTATTTT. Protein product: CASRLAEDTDTQYF.

The J gene is TRBJ2-7, the V gene TRBV15; TRBD1 matches at 9 bases. The CDR3 runs to 16 residues. Germline V CDR1 and CDR2: LNHNV, YYDKDF (reference sequence). The V gene end was trimmed by 0 bases and the J gene end by 4 bases; junction bases not matched to a gene: 7. Here the CDR3 DNA reads TGTGCCACCAGCAGAGATGTGGGACAGGGAAGGTACGAGCAGTACTTC. Amino acids: CATSRDVGQGRYEQYF.

The V call is TRBV29-1, the J call TRBJ1-2; 8 bases agree with TRBD1. With V trimmed by 3 bases and J by 0 bases, 6 bases remained unmatched. CDR3 length equals 15 residues. Germline assignment: CDR1 SQVTM and CDR2 ANQGSEA. The CDR3 DNA reads as TGCAGCGTTGACAGCGGGGACAGGACTAACTATGGCTACACCTTC. Its translation: CSVDSGDRTNYGYTF.

The table lists this clone with a few counts. The V gene is TRBV29-1, the J gene TRBJ2-1; 9 nucleotides line up with TRBD1. Germline CDR1 reads SQVTM; CDR2 reads ANQGSEA. V trimming: 5 bases; J trimming: 5 bases; junction bases outside the gene matches: 10. The CDR3 contains 15 residues. DNA of the CDR3: TGCAGCGTTTCATACCCGGGACAGGGAAACAATGAGCAGTTCTTC. Translating it yields CSVSYPGQGNNEQFF.

The chain uses TRBV28 and TRBJ2-1; D may correspond to TRBD1 or TRBD2 (6 bases each). The CDR3 contains 13 residues. CDR1 is MDHEN and CDR2 is SYDVKM in the germline V gene. Trimming cost V 6 bases and J 10 bases, with 16 bases left between them. The CDR3 coding sequence is TGTGCCAGCAGAGGGGGAGGTTTAAGCGAGCAGTTCTTC. Translation: CASRGGGLSEQFF.

The chain joins TRBV6-5 to TRBJ2-7; TRBD1 matches at 9 bases. The V segment lost 5 bases and the J segment 3 bases; nucleotides outside the gene matches: 5. Germline CDR1 and CDR2: MNHEY and SVGAGI. This CDR3 region has 14 residues. CDR3 sequence: CASSERDRVYEQYF. The CDR3 DNA follows: TGTGCCAGCAGTGAGAGGGACAGGGTCTACGAGCAGTACTTC.

The gene calls are TRBV5-1 and TRBJ2-2, with 11 bases lining up with TRBD2. The germline gives CDR1 SGHRS, CDR2 YFSETQ. CDR3 length: 17 residues. V shed 4 bases, J shed 0 bases, and the junction held 5 bases outside the gene matches. The DNA for the CDR3 is TGCGCCAGCAGCCGCCAGGGACTAGCGGCGAACACCGGGGAGCTGTTTTTT. Residues: CASSRQGLAANTGELFF. Full variable domain (rest looked up from reference TRBV5-1 and TRBJ2-2): KAGVTQTPRYLIKTRGQQVTLSCSPISGHRSVSWYQQTPGQGLQFLFEYFSETQRNKGNFPGRFSGRQFSNSRSEMNVSTLELGDSALYLCASSRQGLAANTGELFFGEGSRLTVL.

This chain links TRBV6-1 with TRBJ2-2; 12 bases map to TRBD1. Germline CDR1 reads MNHNS; CDR2 reads SASEGT. The V segment lost 11 bases and the J segment 6 bases; nucleotides outside the gene matches: 7. The CDR3 spans 14 residues. CDR3 DNA sequence: TGTGCCGGGTCGGGACAGGGGGCGTCCGGGGAGCTGTTTTTT. It is translated as CAGSGQGASGELFF.

CDR3 in DNA: TGTGCCAGCAGGGGGGATACCTACGAGCAGTACTTC. As protein: CASRGDTYEQYF. The chain couples TRBV2 to TRBJ2-7; tentatively, D is TRBD1 or TRBD2 (5 bases each). In germline, CDR1 is SNHLY, CDR2 FYNNEI. The V and J ends lost 6 bases and 2 bases respectively, with 8 bases between them. This CDR3 comprises 12 residues.

This clone was seen only a few times. The chain joins TRBV5-6 to TRBJ1-4; 7 positions match TRBD1. The germline gives CDR1 SGHDT, CDR2 YYEEEE. This CDR3 is 17 amino acids long. After removal of 1 base from V and 0 bases from J, the junction contained 6 bases not matched to a gene. For the CDR3, the DNA is TGTGCCAGCAGCTTGACAGGGGCCTATGCAACTAATGAAAAACTGTTTTTT. Its protein product is CASSLTGAYATNEKLFF.

This chain joins TRBV10-1 and TRBJ2-1; TRBD1 might be the D (5 bases). V was trimmed by 8 bases and J by 4 bases, leaving 15 bases between them. The CDR3 loop spans 14 amino acids. Per the germline V gene, CDR1 is WNHNN and CDR2 is SYGVQD (reference sequence). In DNA form, the CDR3 reads TGCGCCAGCCTTGGGGCAGGAGATTACAATGAGCAGTTCTTC. Translated: CASLGAGDYNEQFF.

The chain joins TRBV2 to TRBJ1-4; TRBD1 matches 7 bases. Per the germline V gene, CDR1 is SNHLY and CDR2 is FYNNEI. J lost 0 bases, V lost 6 bases, and 4 bases had no gene match. The CDR3 runs 15 residues. CDR3: CASRPGQTTNEKLFF. The CDR3 DNA is TGTGCCAGCAGACCGGGACAGACAACTAATGAAAAACTGTTTTTT. The full variable domain, its missing parts supplied by reference TRBV2 and TRBJ1-4, is EPEVTQTPSHQVTQMGQEVILRCVPISNHLYFYWYRQILGQKVEFLVSFYNNEISEKSEIFDDQFSVERPDGSNFTLKIRSTKLEDSAMYFCASRPGQTTNEKLFFGSGTQLSVL.

The chain has TRBV6-5 and TRBJ1-5, with unresolved D. The CDR3 spans 15 residues. Trimming removed 0 bases at V and 9 bases at J, with 15 bases between. Per germline, CDR1 MNHEY and CDR2 SVGAGI. DNA for the CDR3: TGTGCCAGCAGTTACTCGACCGCCCTCCCTTGGCCCCAGCATTTT. Translating gives CASSYSTALPWPQHF.

This clone was observed a few times. The chain employs TRBV6-1 and TRBJ1-1; D not resolved. Germline-derived CDR1 and CDR2 are MNHNS and SASEGT. The CDR3 is 12 amino acids. The ends were cut back, 8 bases at V and 7 bases at J, with 14 bases in the middle. The CDR3 loop reads CASVRIGYEAFF. CDR3 nucleotide sequence: TGTGCCAGCGTAAGGATAGGTTATGAAGCTTTCTTT.

CDR3 DNA: TGTGCCAGCAGCTTTCGGAACCAAGAGACCCAGTACTTC. Translating gives CASSFRNQETQYF. The V and J genes are TRBV7-6 and TRBJ2-5, with D hard to call. V dropped 3 bases and J dropped 0 bases, with 5 bases sitting between them. Germline loops: CDR1 SGHVS, CDR2 FNYEAQ. The CDR3 is made up of 13 amino acids.

J is TRBJ1-2 and V is TRBV27; no firm D call. The germline CDR1 and CDR2 sequences are MNHEY and SMNVEV (reference sequence). The V end was cut by 7 bases, the J end by 4 bases, with 10 bases between. The CDR3 has 12 amino acids. This CDR3 reads CASTPTPYGYTF. In DNA, the CDR3 is TGTGCCAGCACCCCAACCCCCTATGGCTACACCTTC.

CDR3: CASSLDQGYNTEAFF. CDR3 bases: TGCGCCAGCAGCTTGGATCAGGGGTATAACACTGAAGCTTTCTTT. V gene TRBV5-1 combines with J gene TRBJ1-1; the D gene is possibly TRBD1 (6 bases). Trimming pared 0 bases from V and 2 bases from J, leaving 11 bases between. The CDR3 runs 15 residues. CDR1 and CDR2 (germline): SGHRS, YFSETQ. Filled out from reference TRBV5-1 and TRBJ1-1, the complete variable domain reads KAGVTQTPRYLIKTRGQQVTLSCSPISGHRSVSWYQQTPGQGLQFLFEYFSETQRNKGNFPGRFSGRQFSNSRSEMNVSTLELGDSALYLCASSLDQGYNTEAFFGQGTRLTVV.

The chain couples TRBV27 to TRBJ2-3, with D possibly TRBD2 on 6 matching bases. V was pared by 5 bases and J by 0 bases, with 18 bases between. Germline V gene sequence: CDR1 MNHEY, CDR2 SMNVEV (reference sequence). This CDR3 comprises 17 residues. CDR3 DNA sequence: TGTGCCAGCAGTCTGGGAGAAGCGGGTCATAGCACAGATACGCAGTATTTT. This gives the protein CASSLGEAGHSTDTQYF.

The V and J genes are TRBV9 and TRBJ2-3; TRBD2 matches 9 bases. Germline trimming cut 2 bases from V and 3 bases from J; bases unmatched to any gene: 4. CDR1 is SGDLS, CDR2 YYNGEE, per germline. This CDR3 has 15 amino acids. The CDR3 bases are TGTGCCAGCAGCGTCGCGGGAGGGAGGACAGATACGCAGTATTTT. Its protein is CASSVAGGRTDTQYF.

Comments on this clone: This may be a read error: a much more frequent sequence differs by one nucleotide. The sample has other DNA sequences that encode this CDR3 too. The chain employs TRBV10-2 and TRBJ1-2, with 7 bases identical to TRBD1. Unmatched junction bases numbered 2, after V lost 4 bases and J lost 3 bases. Germline values: CDR1 WSHSY, CDR2 SAAADI. The CDR3 consists of 13 residues. The CDR3 nucleotides are TGCGCCAGCAGTGCTACAGGGGACTATGGCTACACCTTC. Protein sequence: CASSATGDYGYTF.

The chain recombines TRBV5-1 with TRBJ1-4; 8 bases are a match to TRBD1. This CDR3 contains 15 residues. The J segment lost 8 bases and the V segment lost 0 bases, leaving 6 bases of the junction unmatched. The germline gives CDR1 SGHRS, CDR2 YFSETQ. The CDR3 region is CASSLADRDLEKLFF. The CDR3 coding sequence is TGCGCCAGCAGCTTGGCGGACAGGGACCTGGAAAAACTGTTTTTT.

In its sample, this clone was seen many times. The genes are TRBV25-1 and TRBJ1-5, with D maybe TRBD1 (5 bases). The V and J ends lost 4 bases and 3 bases respectively, with 10 bases between them. The CDR3 sequence is 14 residues long. Germline V gene lookup returns CDR1 MGHDK and CDR2 SYGVNS. The CDR3 spells CASSGSGPNQPQHF. DNA of the CDR3: TGTGCCAGCAGTGGTTCAGGGCCCAATCAGCCCCAGCATTTT.

This chain joins TRBV19 and TRBJ1-4, with a possible D match to TRBD1 (5 bases). V lost 5 bases to trimming and J lost 7 bases, with 14 bases between them. Germline-derived CDR1 and CDR2 are LNHDA and SQIVND (reference sequence). The CDR3 totals 14 residues. The chain's CDR3 is CASSSDSSGEKLFF. The CDR3 region has the DNA TGTGCCAGTAGTTCCGACAGCTCGGGTGAAAAACTGTTTTTT.

The V and J genes are TRBV5-1 and TRBJ2-7, with a weak D call TRBD1 (6 bases). The CDR3 runs to 14 residues. Germline loops: CDR1 SGHRS, CDR2 YFSETQ. V lost 0 bases to trimming and J lost 2 bases, with 9 bases between them. This CDR3 is CASSLGTGTYEQYF. The CDR3 DNA reads as TGCGCCAGCAGCTTGGGTACAGGGACCTACGAGCAGTACTTC.